The 17 T cell receptor beta chains below were found in one sample sequenced in a study of spatial heterogeneity in lung cancer. General observations from the study: Counts of expanded intratumoral alpha and beta TCRs tracked tumor mutation counts.

TCRdb fed the 5' RACE reads into MiXCR, producing one record per CDR3 protein. The sample holds some 5,900 distinct CDR3 sequences, roughly 7.8% seen once. No antigens are known for them. As to time point: sample taken at primary tumor resection. The starting material was lung tumor tissue, obtained at surgery. The receptor set was obtained from a female donor with early-stage non-small cell lung cancer.

This clonotype showed up many times. With the library built for alpha chains, this beta chain is off target and its frequency is not meaningful. This chain connects TRBV6-4 to TRBJ2-7; 7 positions agree with TRBD1. Trimming at V came to 6 bases and at J to 4 bases, leaving 21 bases not matched to a gene. Looked up from germline, CDR1 is MRHNA and CDR2 is SNTAGT. The CDR3 is 18 residues long. CDR3 nucleotides: TGTGCCAGCAGAAAAAGACAGGGCCTAACCGGGGTGGAATACGAGCAGTACTTC. This gives the protein CASRKRQGLTGVEYEQYF.

This clonotype was counted ten times or more. Because the library targeted alpha chains, this beta chain is an off-target read whose size means little. The V call is TRBV6-2 or TRBV6-3, the J call TRBJ1-5, with D perhaps matching TRBD1 (6 bases). CDR3 size: 14 residues. Trimming removed 6 bases at V and 1 base at J, with 10 bases between. In germline, CDR1 is MNHEY, CDR2 SVGEGT. The CDR3 nucleotides read TGTGCCAGCAGAGAGGGGGGGAGCAATCAGCCCCAGCATTTT. Encoded protein: CASREGGSNQPQHF.

This clonotype was recorded at least ten times. This beta chain slipped into a library made for alpha chains as a stray read, so its size is not meaningful. V is TRBV30 and J is TRBJ1-3; TRBD1 aligns across 8 bases. The J segment lost 0 bases and the V segment lost 2 bases, leaving 3 bases of the junction unmatched. Per germline, CDR1 GTSNPN and CDR2 SVGIG (reference sequence). This CDR3 contains 15 residues. CDR3 DNA: TGTGCCTGGAGTCGCACAGGGGGCTCTGGAAACACCATATATTTT. It translates to CAWSRTGGSGNTIYF.

Ten or more counts support this clonotype. With the library built for alpha chains, this beta chain is off target and its frequency is not meaningful. The CDR3 here is CASSKRGRSSYNEQFF. The CDR3 DNA is TGTGCCAGCAGTAAGAGGGGGAGGAGCTCCTACAATGAGCAGTTCTTC. The rearrangement uses TRBV12-3 or TRBV12-4 and TRBJ2-1; D tentatively reads TRBD1 or TRBD2 (6 bases each). Trimming took off 5 bases at V and 0 bases at J, with 14 bases between the two ends. The CDR3 spans 16 residues.

In its sample, this clonotype was seen many times. This beta chain represents an off-target read in a library built for alpha chains; its size is of limited meaning. This rearrangement joins TRBV11-2 to TRBJ2-7; 10 bases fit TRBD2. CDR1 is SGHAT, CDR2 FQNNGV, per germline. V shed 1 base and J 6 bases; nucleotides not matched to a gene: 6. This CDR3 region has 15 residues. The CDR3 reads CASSLGLAGVSEQYF. For the CDR3, the DNA is TGTGCCAGCAGCTTAGGCCTAGCGGGAGTTAGCGAGCAGTACTTC. Full variable domain (outside the CDR3, taken from reference TRBV11-2 and TRBJ2-7): EAGVAQSPRYKIIEKRQSVAFWCNPISGHATLYWYQQILGQGPKLLIQFQNNGVVDDSQLPKDRFSAERLKGVDSTLKIQPAKLEDSAVYLCASSLGLAGVSEQYFGPGTRLTVT.

This clonotype was observed many times. The size of this beta chain means little, since it is a stray read in a library made for alpha chains. The J gene is TRBJ2-4, the V gene TRBV2; 8 positions agree with TRBD2. The junction had 8 bases not matched to a gene; V was cut back by 4 bases and J by 0 bases. The germline V gene encodes CDR1 SNHLY and CDR2 FYNNEI. The CDR3 extends over 17 amino acids. The CDR3 here is CASSGLELAGAKNIQYF. The CDR3, as DNA: TGTGCCAGCAGTGGGTTGGAGCTAGCGGGAGCCAAAAACATTCAGTACTTC.

A word on this clonotype: Since it is a stray read in a library aimed at alpha chains, this beta chain has a size that is not meaningful. The CDR3 here is CASSYDDSPGNTIYF. CDR3 sequence (DNA): TGTGCCAGCAGTTACGATGACTCCCCTGGAAACACCATATATTTT. This chain uses TRBV6-6 with TRBJ1-3; D is unclear. CDR3 length: 15 residues. Deletions cut 2 bases from V and 2 bases from J, with 10 bases between. Looked up from germline, CDR1 is MNHNY and CDR2 is SVGAGI (reference sequence).

This clonotype was counted ten times or more. The library was prepared for alpha chains; this beta chain is a stray read, so its frequency means little. V gene TRBV29-1 combines with J gene TRBJ2-2, with 7 positions matching TRBD2. Germline values: CDR1 SQVTM, CDR2 ANQGSEA. The CDR3 consists of 15 residues. The junction had 6 bases not matched to a gene; V was cut back by 2 bases and J by 3 bases. The CDR3 loop is CSVERAGVDTGELFF. The CDR3 DNA reads as TGCAGCGTTGAAAGGGCGGGAGTTGACACCGGGGAGCTGTTTTTT.

This clonotype was seen at least ten times. This beta chain came through as a stray read in a library set up for alpha chains, and its size says little. The V call is TRBV20-1, the J call TRBJ2-7; 7 bases align to TRBD1. Germline V gene data show CDR1 as DFQATT and CDR2 as SNEGSKA (reference sequence). V was pared by 5 bases and J by 0 bases, with 4 bases of the junction left unmatched. The CDR3 runs 13 residues. The chain's CDR3 is CSASRDSSYEQYF. The CDR3 DNA follows: TGCAGTGCTTCCCGGGACAGCTCCTACGAGCAGTACTTC.

By share of the sample, this clonotype is medium-sized (0.01 to 0.1%). Since it is a stray read in a library aimed at alpha chains, this beta chain has a size that is not meaningful. V and J are TRBV6-6 and TRBJ1-4; a weak D match, TRBD1 (6 bases). Germline V gene data show CDR1 as MNHNY and CDR2 as SVGAGI (reference sequence). V was cut by 5 bases and J by 5 bases, with 15 bases left in between. The CDR3 runs 15 residues. The CDR3: CASSNPGQGNEKLFF. The CDR3 coding sequence is TGTGCCAGCAGTAATCCGGGACAAGGAAATGAAAAACTGTTTTTT.

A few counts support this clonotype. Within a library made for alpha chains, this beta chain is off target, and its count is uninformative. The chain uses TRBV12-5 and TRBJ1-1; maybe TRBD1 (5 bases). From germline, CDR1 is LGHNT and CDR2 FRNRAP. With 2 bases removed from V and 5 bases from J, the gap between germline ends came to 9 bases. The CDR3 is 13 residues long. CDR3 sequence reads: CASGLMGRTEAFF. The CDR3 DNA is TGTGCTAGTGGTTTGATGGGGCGTACTGAAGCTTTCTTT. The full variable domain, in which reference TRBV12-5 and TRBJ1-1 provide the parts outside the CDR3, is DARVTQTPRHKVTEMGQEVTMRCQPILGHNTVFWYRQTMMQGLELLAYFRNRAPLDDSGMPKDRFSAEMPDATLATLKIQPSEPRDSAVYFCASGLMGRTEAFFGQGTRLTVV.

At least ten counts were recorded for this clonotype. This beta chain appears as a stray read in a library generated for alpha chains; its size is not informative. V is TRBV29-1 and J is TRBJ2-3; 7 bases line up with TRBD2. V trimming: 7 bases; J trimming: 0 bases; junction bases outside the gene matches: 10. Per the germline V gene, CDR1 is SQVTM and CDR2 is ANQGSEA. This CDR3 comprises 15 residues. In DNA, the CDR3 is TGCAGCGCCGCCTGGACGGGGGGAAGCACAGATACGCAGTATTTT. This encodes CSAAWTGGSTDTQYF.

This clonotype appeared many times. For a library built for alpha chains, this beta chain is a stray read; little rests on its size. The J gene is TRBJ2-2, the V gene TRBV7-9; D is uncertain. This CDR3 contains 14 residues. Trimming cost V 1 base and J 4 bases, with 7 bases left between them. Germline V gene data show CDR1 as SEHNR and CDR2 as FQNEAQ (reference sequence). The CDR3 region has the DNA TGTGCCAGCAGCTTAGTGTCCCTCACCGGGGAGCTGTTTTTT. This codes for CASSLVSLTGELFF.

This clonotype is categorized as medium-sized (0.01 to 0.1%). The library was designed around alpha chains, so this beta chain is a stray read whose abundance carries little weight. The chain recombines TRBV25-1 with TRBJ2-2; possibly TRBD2 for D (6 bases). The germline CDR1 and CDR2 sequences are MGHDK and SYGVNS. CDR3 length: 17 residues. V was clipped by 6 bases and J by 3 bases, with 20 bases between them. As DNA, the CDR3 is TGTGCCAGCAGGACGGAGGGAGCCGGGGTCTACACCGGGGAGCTGTTTTTT. Translated: CASRTEGAGVYTGELFF.

This clonotype was found many times. A library made for alpha chains picked up this beta chain off target, so its size means little. J is TRBJ2-7 and V is TRBV6-5; 9 bases match TRBD1. CDR1 is MNHEY, CDR2 SVGAGI, per germline. The CDR3 runs to 14 residues. V gave up 4 bases and J gave up 5 bases; unmatched junction bases: 6. CDR3 in DNA: TGTGCCAGCAGTTTCGGGACAGGGAGGCACGAGCAGTACTTC. As protein: CASSFGTGRHEQYF.

Turning to this clonotype: This beta chain came through as a stray read in a library set up for alpha chains, and its size says little. This rearrangement joins TRBV20-1 to TRBJ2-5; D may be TRBD1 or TRBD2 (7 bases each). The germline V gene has CDR1 DFQATT and CDR2 SNEGSKA (reference sequence). CDR3 length equals 12 residues. Trimming removed 6 bases from V and 5 bases from J, with 13 bases in between. The CDR3, as DNA: TGCAGTGCCAGGGGGGGGCCGGAGACCCAGTACTTC. Amino acid sequence: CSARGGPETQYF.

By frequency in the sample, this clonotype is medium-sized. This beta chain was picked up by a library intended for alpha chains and is off target, so its count carries little meaning. The chain recombines TRBV7-9 with TRBJ1-4, with 7 bases matching TRBD1. CDR3 length equals 16 residues. Trimming took 5 bases from V and 10 from J; bases not matched to a gene: 16. In germline, CDR1 is SEHNR, CDR2 FQNEAQ (reference sequence). DNA of the CDR3: TGTGCCAGCAGCCGTGCCGTGGACAGGATATTTGGAAAACTGTTTTTT. Amino acid sequence: CASSRAVDRIFGKLFF. The full variable domain, with the rest looked up from reference TRBV7-9 and TRBJ1-4, is DTGVSQNPRHKITKRGQNVTFRCDPISEHNRLYWYRQTLGQGPEFLTYFQNEAQLEKSRLLSDRFSAERPKGSFSTLEIQRTEQGDSAMYLCASSRAVDRIFGKLFFGSGTQLSVL.